A selection of T cell receptor beta chains follows, all from one sample in a study of blood T cell repertoires in COVID-19. TCRdb keeps only in-frame clones here, not all; method: immunoSEQ multiplex PCR. The top ten clones hold 3% to 4% of a sample with some 360,000 clones, approximately 90% of them seen once. The sample consisted of peripheral blood. Every receptor here comes from a woman aged 60-70 years with COVID-19, enrolled during active disease. The CDR3 runs from the conserved cysteine through the conserved F or W. A D gene is named only where the DNA matches it firmly. Only some rows state a clone size, as once, few, many or a class for expanded clones.

v_call: TRBV5-8
clone_size: -
j_call: TRBJ2-1
d_call: TRBD2
cdr3_length: 17
cdr3_aa: CASSQPLAGGPIHEQFF
cdr3_nt: TGTGCCAGCAGCCAGCCATTAGCGGGGGGCCCGATTCATGAGCAGTTCTTC

v_call: TRBV2
clone_size: once
j_call: TRBJ2-7
d_call: TRBD1
cdr3_length: 13
cdr3_aa: CASSTLPRQGQYF
cdr3_nt: TGTGCCAGCAGTACTCTGCCTCGACAGGGGCAGTACTTC

v_call: TRBV5-4
clone_size: -
j_call: TRBJ2-2
d_call: -
cdr3_length: 16
cdr3_aa: CASSSGRSPNTGELFF
cdr3_nt: TGTGCCAGCAGCAGCGGACGAAGCCCGAACACCGGGGAGCTGTTTTTT

v_call: TRBV11-2
clone_size: few
j_call: TRBJ1-1
d_call: TRBD1
cdr3_length: 17
cdr3_aa: CASSAGQRRLMNTEAFF
cdr3_nt: TGTGCCAGCAGCGCGGGACAGCGGCGATTAATGAACACTGAAGCTTTCTTT

v_call: TRBV5-5
clone_size: -
j_call: TRBJ1-3
d_call: -
cdr3_length: 15
cdr3_aa: CASSLGQISGNTIYF
cdr3_nt: TGTGCCAGCAGCTTGGGACAAATCTCTGGAAACACCATATATTTT

v_call: TRBV10-1
clone_size: -
j_call: TRBJ2-7
d_call: TRBD1
cdr3_length: 13
cdr3_aa: CASGGQDRYEQYF
cdr3_nt: TGCGCCAGCGGGGGACAGGATCGTTACGAGCAGTACTTC

v_call: TRBV29-1
clone_size: -
j_call: TRBJ1-1
d_call: TRBD1
cdr3_length: 12
cdr3_aa: CSVAGQGRKAFF
cdr3_nt: TGCAGCGTTGCGGGACAGGGGAGAAAAGCTTTCTTT

v_call: TRBV6-5
clone_size: once
j_call: TRBJ2-7
d_call: TRBD2
cdr3_length: 12
cdr3_aa: CASSWGGYEQYF
cdr3_nt: TGTGCCAGCAGCTGGGGGGGGTACGAGCAGTACTTC

v_call: TRBV25-1
clone_size: -
j_call: TRBJ1-1
d_call: -
cdr3_length: 11
cdr3_aa: CASRRDGEAFF
cdr3_nt: TGTGCCAGCAGGCGGGACGGCGAAGCTTTCTTT

v_call: TRBV28
clone_size: -
j_call: TRBJ1-2
d_call: -
cdr3_length: 14
cdr3_aa: CASSFGGSRVDYTF
cdr3_nt: TGTGCCAGCAGTTTCGGGGGTTCTCGGGTAGACTACACCTTC

v_call: TRBV7-3
clone_size: -
j_call: TRBJ1-6
d_call: -
cdr3_length: 14
cdr3_aa: CASSLSGGNSPLHF
cdr3_nt: TGTGCCAGCAGCTTATCGGGAGGGAATTCACCCCTCCACTTT

v_call: TRBV7-9
clone_size: -
j_call: TRBJ1-3
d_call: -
cdr3_length: 18
cdr3_aa: CASSSTIPGQTSGNTIYF
cdr3_nt: TGTGCCAGCAGCTCAACTATACCGGGACAAACCTCTGGAAACACCATATATTTT

v_call: TRBV5-4
clone_size: -
j_call: TRBJ2-7
d_call: -
cdr3_length: 13
cdr3_aa: CASSVAGTYEQYF
cdr3_nt: TGTGCCAGCAGCGTGGCGGGGACCTACGAGCAGTACTTC

v_call: TRBV19
clone_size: -
j_call: TRBJ1-2
d_call: -
cdr3_length: 14
cdr3_aa: CASSSMGASYGYTF
cdr3_nt: TGTGCCAGTAGTAGCATGGGAGCTAGCTATGGCTACACCTTC

v_call: TRBV9
clone_size: few
j_call: TRBJ1-6
d_call: -
cdr3_length: 13
cdr3_aa: CASTAGRGSPLHF
cdr3_nt: TGTGCCAGCACGGCGGGGAGGGGTTCACCCCTCCACTTT

v_call: TRBV2
clone_size: once
j_call: TRBJ1-5
d_call: -
cdr3_length: 13
cdr3_aa: CASNRQENQPQHF
cdr3_nt: TGTGCCAGCAACAGACAGGAGAATCAGCCCCAGCATTTT

v_call: TRBV2
clone_size: -
j_call: TRBJ1-5
d_call: TRBD1
cdr3_length: 15
cdr3_aa: CASSPIGGSNQPQHF
cdr3_nt: TGTGCCAGCAGCCCGATAGGGGGCAGCAATCAGCCCCAGCATTTT

v_call: TRBV14
clone_size: -
j_call: TRBJ2-1
d_call: -
cdr3_length: 14
cdr3_aa: CASSLMGAYNEQFF
cdr3_nt: TGTGCCAGCAGCCTTATGGGAGCCTACAATGAGCAGTTCTTC

v_call: TRBV15
clone_size: -
j_call: TRBJ1-1
d_call: -
cdr3_length: 14
cdr3_aa: CATSRATRNTEAFF
cdr3_nt: TGTGCCACCAGCAGAGCGACAAGGAACACTGAAGCTTTCTTT

v_call: TRBV2
clone_size: -
j_call: TRBJ1-2
d_call: -
cdr3_length: 13
cdr3_aa: CASSRDSNYGYTF
cdr3_nt: TGTGCCAGCAGCCGAGACAGTAACTATGGCTACACCTTC

v_call: TRBV7-6
clone_size: -
j_call: TRBJ2-5
d_call: TRBD1
cdr3_length: 14
cdr3_aa: CASSWTGEMETQYF
cdr3_nt: TGTGCCAGCAGCTGGACAGGGGAGATGGAGACCCAGTACTTC

v_call: TRBV28
clone_size: -
j_call: TRBJ1-1
d_call: -
cdr3_length: 12
cdr3_aa: CASKRGSTEAFF
cdr3_nt: TGTGCCAGCAAGAGGGGGTCGACTGAAGCTTTCTTT

v_call: TRBV3-1/TRBV3-2
clone_size: once
j_call: TRBJ1-2
d_call: TRBD1
cdr3_length: 14
cdr3_aa: CASTQVGGLYGYTF
cdr3_nt: TGTGCCAGCACCCAAGTAGGGGGCCTCTATGGCTACACCTTC

v_call: TRBV5-4
clone_size: -
j_call: TRBJ2-7
d_call: TRBD1
cdr3_length: 14
cdr3_aa: CASSFGQAAHEQYF
cdr3_nt: TGTGCCAGCAGCTTTGGACAGGCTGCCCACGAGCAGTACTTC

v_call: TRBV12-5
clone_size: -
j_call: TRBJ2-3
d_call: TRBD1
cdr3_length: 14
cdr3_aa: CASARTGSTDTQYF
cdr3_nt: TGTGCTAGTGCCAGGACAGGGAGCACAGATACGCAGTATTTT

v_call: TRBV7-2
clone_size: -
j_call: TRBJ1-1
d_call: -
cdr3_length: 15
cdr3_aa: CASSLVDSYNTEAFF
cdr3_nt: TGTGCCAGCAGCTTAGTCGACAGCTACAACACTGAAGCTTTCTTT

v_call: TRBV12-3/TRBV12-4
clone_size: -
j_call: TRBJ1-2
d_call: -
cdr3_length: 13
cdr3_aa: CASTPAEDSGYTF
cdr3_nt: TGTGCCAGCACCCCGGCTGAGGACTCTGGCTACACCTTC

v_call: TRBV7-3
clone_size: -
j_call: TRBJ1-2
d_call: -
cdr3_length: 15
cdr3_aa: CASSLTGNRVYGYTF
cdr3_nt: TGTGCCAGCAGCTTAACCGGCAACAGGGTCTATGGCTACACCTTC

v_call: TRBV5-1
clone_size: -
j_call: TRBJ1-6
d_call: TRBD1
cdr3_length: 14
cdr3_aa: CASSLGQDNSPLHF
cdr3_nt: TGCGCCAGCAGTTTAGGACAGGATAATTCACCCCTCCACTTT

v_call: TRBV7-9
clone_size: -
j_call: TRBJ2-1
d_call: -
cdr3_length: 12
cdr3_aa: CASSLARPEQFF
cdr3_nt: TGTGCCAGCAGCTTAGCCAGGCCTGAGCAGTTCTTC

v_call: TRBV19
clone_size: -
j_call: TRBJ1-5
d_call: -
cdr3_length: 17
cdr3_aa: CASSIDRTAYSNQPQHF
cdr3_nt: TGTGCCAGTAGTATAGATCGAACAGCTTATAGCAATCAGCCCCAGCATTTT

v_call: TRBV7-2
clone_size: -
j_call: TRBJ2-5
d_call: TRBD2
cdr3_length: 16
cdr3_aa: CASSLLAGGREETQYF
cdr3_nt: TGTGCCAGCAGCCTCTTAGCGGGGGGTAGAGAAGAGACCCAGTACTTC

v_call: TRBV19
clone_size: -
j_call: TRBJ1-2
d_call: -
cdr3_length: 13
cdr3_aa: CAGRQGSSYGYTF
cdr3_nt: TGTGCCGGCCGGCAGGGAAGTAGCTATGGCTACACCTTC

v_call: TRBV2
clone_size: -
j_call: TRBJ2-5
d_call: TRBD1
cdr3_length: 16
cdr3_aa: CASSPRGTGGQETQYF
cdr3_nt: TGTGCCAGCAGTCCACGGGGGACAGGCGGCCAAGAGACCCAGTACTTC

v_call: TRBV7-3
clone_size: once
j_call: TRBJ1-5
d_call: TRBD1
cdr3_length: 18
cdr3_aa: CASSSHVKHRGGDQPQHF
cdr3_nt: TGTGCCAGCAGCTCACACGTGAAACACAGGGGGGGAGATCAGCCCCAGCATTTT

v_call: TRBV5-1
clone_size: once
j_call: TRBJ1-2
d_call: -
cdr3_length: 15
cdr3_aa: CASSWGGELSYGYTF
cdr3_nt: TGCGCCAGCAGCTGGGGAGGGGAATTGAGCTATGGCTACACCTTC

v_call: TRBV5-1
clone_size: -
j_call: TRBJ2-1
d_call: TRBD2
cdr3_length: 14
cdr3_aa: CASSLYVSGGLQFF
cdr3_nt: TGCGCCAGCAGCTTGTATGTTAGCGGGGGGCTCCAGTTCTTC

v_call: TRBV3-1/TRBV3-2
clone_size: -
j_call: TRBJ2-1
d_call: -
cdr3_length: 14
cdr3_aa: CASSPGGSIHEQFF
cdr3_nt: TGTGCCAGCAGCCCAGGAGGTAGTATTCATGAGCAGTTCTTC

v_call: TRBV28
clone_size: -
j_call: TRBJ1-5
d_call: -
cdr3_length: 13
cdr3_aa: CASSPGGNQPQHF
cdr3_nt: TGTGCCAGCAGCCCCGGGGGCAATCAGCCCCAGCATTTT

v_call: TRBV29-1
clone_size: once
j_call: TRBJ2-3
d_call: -
cdr3_length: 11
cdr3_aa: CSVAQGDTQYF
cdr3_nt: TGCAGCGTGGCACAGGGTGATACGCAGTATTTT

v_call: TRBV7-6
clone_size: -
j_call: TRBJ2-1
d_call: TRBD2
cdr3_length: 15
cdr3_aa: CASSLDGSGDNEQFF
cdr3_nt: TGTGCCAGCAGCTTAGATGGTAGCGGGGACAATGAGCAGTTCTTC

v_call: TRBV7-8
clone_size: -
j_call: TRBJ1-3
d_call: -
cdr3_length: 13
cdr3_aa: CASSPTAGNTIYF
cdr3_nt: TGTGCCAGCAGCCCGACAGCGGGAAACACCATATATTTT

v_call: TRBV4-1
clone_size: -
j_call: TRBJ2-4
d_call: -
cdr3_length: 14
cdr3_aa: CASSQDPVQNIQYF
cdr3_nt: TGCGCCAGCAGCCAAGACCCGGTCCAAAACATTCAGTACTTC